This T cell receptor (beta chain) was obtained from a study of radiation and T cells in renal cell carcinoma. Study-level background: Nephrectomy followed 15 Gy stereotactic body radiation by 4 weeks. Study findings and constraints: From baseline, blood top tumor clonotypes peaked at 2 weeks post-radiation.

The time point: baseline pretreatment blood. Treatment of the sample: 15 Gy SBRT to primary tumor, nephrectomy 4 weeks later. Serial blood draws occurred at baseline and 2 and 4 weeks post-SBRT. Regarding this clone: Its antigen is currently unknown. The junction differs from germline at one of its ends, possibly a read error.

There are 16 residues in the CDR3. CDR1 and CDR2 (germline): SGHRS, YFSETQ. Measured with immunoSEQ multiplex PCR; TCRdb has only the in-frame clones, and not every one. Here the sample spans approximately 100,000 clones, 65% to 90% being singletons. This TCR derives from a man aged 50-59 years with renal cell carcinoma. The sequencing used blood, collected from a patient whose treatment included radiotherapy and nephrectomy. The V gene is TRBV5-1, the J gene TRBJ2-2; 7 bases agree with TRBD1. This CDR3 reads CTSSPGTAPNTGELFF. The CDR3 nucleotides are TGCACCAGCAGCCCCGGGACAGCACCCAACACCGGGGAGCTGTTTTTT.